This record concerns one TCR beta chain sequence. Its specific antigen is unknown. Within one base of it there is no much larger clone, and no base qualities were kept. The receptor library was made with the immunoSEQ multiplex PCR assay. As stored in TCRdb, this immuneACCESS dataset retains in-frame rearrangements with V and J assigned. A fraction of the clones does not appear; measured against another copy, unresolved V genes explain less than half of the discrepancy, and the remainder lacks a known reason. Across this sample there are roughly 79,000 clones, with 75% to 95% seen only once. Roughly 0.4% of the sample is in the top ten clones. These data come from a study of technical replicates of blood from a few donors (dated by TCRdb to 2017 to 2019). V is cut by 10 bases and J by 1 base, and the space between the germline ends is 13 bases. The CDR3 covers 13 residues, taking in both the cysteine and the phenylalanine. The entry retains the CDR3 DNA only, 39 bases that are in frame from base 1. Looking up the germline V gene (reference sequence) yields CDR1 LNHDA and CDR2 SQIVND.

Sequencing was performed on T cells isolated from PBMCs. Recombination connected TRBV19 to TRBJ1-1; a confident D gene designation cannot be given. The clonotype originates from a human donor in good health. Some clones in this sample may be carry-over from other donors' samples. The nucleotide sequence reads TGTGCCACAGTAACGGGGAGGAACACTGAAGCTTTCTTT. Its protein is CATVTGRNTEAFF.